This T cell receptor (beta chain) was captured in a study of blood T cell repertoires in COVID-19. Looking at the study overall: Samples of COVID-19 (acute and convalescent) were obtained from the United States, Italy and Spain. T cells, B-cell-depleted T cells, or PBMCs provided the cDNA or gDNA that served as material.

As handled by the study authors: Quantification of nucleated cells was approximated via reference gene primer amplification. Repertoires were generated with immunoSEQ multiplex PCR, while TCRdb's copy carries only in-frame clones and drops some. V and J calls plus clone size are reproduced from that table; the DNA served to infer D and trimming. Found here are 81,000 or so clones, approximately 75% of them singletons; the top ten hold about 13%. This CDR3 region has 12 residues. V was pared by 3 bases and J by 7 bases, with 6 bases between. CDR1 and CDR2 from the germline V gene are SNHLY and FYNNEI.

The material sequenced was peripheral blood. The chain recombines TRBV2 with TRBJ2-2; D possibly corresponds to TRBD1 (5 bases). The TCR sequence derives from a human donor in a cohort sampled during active COVID-19. DNA of the CDR3: TGTGCCAGCAGTGATCAGGGCGGGGAGCTGTTTTTT. Its translation is CASSDQGGELFF.